This T cell receptor (beta chain) stems from a study of shared clonotypes between healthy human individuals. Overall study results and limits: Researchers found naive subsets generally carried larger estimated richness than memory subsets.

Germline V gene data show CDR1 as SGHNT and CDR2 as YYREEE (reference sequence). The V end lost 4 bases, the J end lost 0 bases, and 17 bases lay between the germline ends. CDR3 length: 16 residues. Genomic DNA per cell subset filled all wells of several immunoSEQ plates. Data came from immunoSEQ multiplex PCR; TCRdb stores just in-frame clones and leaves some out. Of over a million clones in the sample, about 74% were seen once. On this clone itself: Its antigen is as yet unknown.

The chain links TRBV5-4 to TRBJ2-7, with D maybe TRBD2 (5 bases). This receptor was obtained from a man younger than 35 in good health. Input material: memory CD4+ T cells sorted from blood. Documented subset: CD45RA-negative fraction. DNA for the CDR3: TGTGCCAGCAGCACCAACCGTGGCGGGCGCTCCTACGAGCAGTACTTC. This gives the protein CASSTNRGGRSYEQYF.